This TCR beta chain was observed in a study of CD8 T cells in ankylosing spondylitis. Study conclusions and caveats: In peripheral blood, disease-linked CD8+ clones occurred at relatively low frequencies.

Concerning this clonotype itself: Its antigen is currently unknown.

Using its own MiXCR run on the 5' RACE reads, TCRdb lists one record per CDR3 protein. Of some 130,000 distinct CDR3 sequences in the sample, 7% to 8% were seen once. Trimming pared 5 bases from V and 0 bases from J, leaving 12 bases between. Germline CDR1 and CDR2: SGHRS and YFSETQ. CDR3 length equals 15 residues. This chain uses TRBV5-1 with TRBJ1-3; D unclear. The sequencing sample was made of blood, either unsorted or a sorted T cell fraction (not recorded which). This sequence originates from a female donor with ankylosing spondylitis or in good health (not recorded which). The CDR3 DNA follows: TGCGCCAGCAGATCGGACCCCTTCTCTGGAAACACCATATATTTT. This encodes CASRSDPFSGNTIYF.